This entry lists 18 T cell receptor beta chains sequenced from one sample in a study of blood T cells in healthy people across ages. PCR was performed a second time for 7 to 11 cycles using a sample-barcoded 5' primer and a J-beta primer mix. Each CDR3 protein is one row after TCRdb ran MiXCR on the 5' RACE reads. The table lists 600,000 or so distinct CDR3 sequences, 25% to 30% of them singletons. Sequenced material: blood. These receptors were taken from an elderly woman in good health.

The chain recombines TRBV2 with TRBJ2-5, with 10 bases identical to TRBD1. V was pared by 8 bases and J by 5 bases, with 11 bases of the junction left unmatched. The germline V gene encodes CDR1 SNHLY and CDR2 FYNNEI. The CDR3 runs to 15 residues. The CDR3 sequence: CASPKEGQGRETQYF. CDR3 coding DNA: TGTGCCAGCCCGAAGGAGGGACAGGGGAGGGAGACCCAGTACTTC.

This clonotype was recorded once. Since a much larger clone is just one base distant, this may be a read error. The V and J genes are TRBV5-1 and TRBJ2-7; D is perhaps TRBD2 (6 bases). Matching the DNA end better, TRBJ2-4 makes the J call doubtful. The CDR3 length is 16 residues. Germline V gives CDR1 SGHRS, CDR2 YFSETQ. This chain's CDR3 is CASSPASEGPKNIQYF. The CDR3 bases are TGCGCCAGCAGCCCAGCTAGCGAGGGCCCTAAAAACATTCAGTACTTC.

Points on this clonotype: This sequence may be a read error, since a much larger clone differs from it by one base. The chain joins TRBV6-2 or TRBV6-3 to TRBJ1-2; D unresolved. From germline, CDR1 is MNHEY and CDR2 SVGEGT. CDR3 size: 15 residues. V was pared by 6 bases and J by 0 bases, with 14 bases between. CDR3 DNA sequence: TGTGCCAGCAGATCAACAAGATCAGCTAACTATGGCTACACCTTC. This translates into CASRSTRSANYGYTF.

Details on this clonotype: A much more abundant neighbour one base away suggests this may be a read error. The chain is built from TRBV29-1 and TRBJ2-1, with 10 nucleotides matching TRBD2. Per germline, CDR1 SQVTM and CDR2 ANQGSEA. This CDR3 is 14 amino acids long. CDR3 loop: CGVGQRGGYNEQFF. In DNA, the CDR3 is TGCGGCGTTGGGCAGCGGGGGGGATACAATGAGCAGTTCTTC.

V usage is TRBV19 and J usage is TRBJ1-4; D is unresolved. The germline V gene encodes CDR1 LNHDA and CDR2 SQIVND (reference sequence). CDR3 size: 14 residues. V was trimmed by 4 bases and J by 9 bases, leaving 15 bases between them. The CDR3, as DNA: TGTGCCAGTAGTACTTCAGGACCGTCACAAAAACTGTTTTTT. It yields the protein CASSTSGPSQKLFF.

The gene calls are TRBV28 and TRBJ1-6; D not certain. The CDR3 is 14 amino acids. Trimming pared 3 bases from V and 10 bases from J, leaving 13 bases between. CDR1 MDHEN and CDR2 SYDVKM come from the germline V gene. The DNA of the CDR3 is TGTGCCAGCAGTTTGGCCCCGAAGACCTCACCCCTCCACTTT. The encoded protein is CASSLAPKTSPLHF.

This clonotype was detected many times. The CDR3 region has the DNA TGTGCCACCAGCAGAGATTCACCCCTCCACTTT. It specifies CATSRDSPLHF. This chain joins TRBV15 and TRBJ1-6; D gene uncertain. The V and J ends lost 0 bases and 9 bases respectively, with 0 bases between them. This CDR3 is built from 11 residues. Germline assignment: CDR1 LNHNV and CDR2 YYDKDF (reference sequence). The complete variable domain, with remaining parts taken from reference TRBV15 and TRBJ1-6, reads DAMVIQNPRYQVTQFGKPVTLSCSQTLNHNVMYWYQQKSSQAPKLLFHYYDKDFNNEADTPDNFQSRRPNTSFCFLDIRSPGLGDTAMYLCATSRDSPLHFGNGTRLTVT.

This clonotype was picked up a small number of times. A much larger clone differs from this one at a single base, so this may be a read error. V usage is TRBV12-3 or TRBV12-4 and J usage is TRBJ2-2; D possibly matches TRBD1 or TRBD2 (5 bases each). The CDR3 totals 15 residues. The CDR3 reads CASSPTALNTGEQFF. The CDR3 coding sequence is TGTGCCAGCAGTCCGACAGCCTTGAACACCGGGGAGCAGTTTTTT.

Many counts were recorded for this clonotype. The rearrangement uses TRBV20-1 and TRBJ2-1; D could derive from TRBD1 or TRBD2 (6 bases each). V lost 5 bases, J lost 10 bases, and 15 bases lay in between. Germline V gives CDR1 DFQATT, CDR2 SNEGSKA (reference sequence). This CDR3 comprises 12 residues. CDR3 nucleotides: TGCAGTGCTCGTCGGGGGCTGGAAGAGCAGTTCTTC. Amino acid sequence: CSARRGLEEQFF.

This clonotype was seen only a few times. This chain connects TRBV20-1 to TRBJ2-1; TRBD2 aligns across 15 bases. With V trimmed by 6 bases and J by 8 bases, 8 bases remained unmatched. Germline assignment: CDR1 DFQATT and CDR2 SNEGSKA (reference sequence). This CDR3 is 15 amino acids long. This CDR3 is CSALGLAGGLDEQFF. CDR3 bases: TGCAGTGCCCTGGGACTAGCGGGGGGTTTAGATGAGCAGTTCTTC.

This clonotype was seen only a few times. The chain uses TRBV7-9 and TRBJ1-1; D remains unclear. This CDR3 spans 15 amino acids. Germline-derived CDR1 and CDR2 are SEHNR and FQNEAQ (reference sequence). The ends were cut back, 4 bases at V and 0 bases at J, with 12 bases in the middle. CDR3 nucleotides: TGTGCCAGCAGCTCGTTGCAAGGTTTGAACACTGAAGCTTTCTTT. This codes for CASSSLQGLNTEAFF.

Many counts were recorded for this clonotype. The genes are TRBV20-1 and TRBJ2-7; weak D call: TRBD1 (5 bases). The V end was cut by 4 bases, the J end by 2 bases, with 15 bases between. From germline, CDR1 is DFQATT and CDR2 SNEGSKA (reference sequence). This CDR3 is built from 14 residues. The chain's CDR3 is CSATGPGWTYEQYF. In DNA, the CDR3 is TGCAGTGCTACCGGGCCAGGGTGGACCTACGAGCAGTACTTC.

The rearrangement uses TRBV3-1 and TRBJ2-1; possibly TRBD1 or TRBD2 for D (5 bases each). V lost 1 base, J lost 3 bases, and 19 bases lay in between. The CDR3 covers 18 residues. CDR1 is LGHDT, CDR2 YNNKEL, per germline (reference sequence). In DNA, the CDR3 is TGTGCCAGCAGCCAAGTTATCGAGGGGAGAGGAAGCTACAATGAGCAGTTCTTC. Translating gives CASSQVIEGRGSYNEQFF.

In this sample, this clonotype turned up many times. The V and J genes are TRBV15 and TRBJ1-6; 11 nucleotides match TRBD1. This CDR3 is 14 amino acids long. The V gene's germline CDR1 is LNHNV and CDR2 YYDKDF (reference sequence). After removal of 7 bases from V and 8 bases from J, the junction contained 4 bases not matched to a gene. Written as DNA, the CDR3 is TGTGCCACCAAAGGGACAGGGGGTTATTCACCCCTCCACTTT. Translated, it gives CATKGTGGYSPLHF. Variable domain in full (rest from reference TRBV15 and TRBJ1-6): DAMVIQNPRYQVTQFGKPVTLSCSQTLNHNVMYWYQQKSSQAPKLLFHYYDKDFNNEADTPDNFQSRRPNTSFCFLDIRSPGLGDTAMYLCATKGTGGYSPLHFGNGTRLTVT.

This clonotype was picked up many times. The rearrangement links TRBV6-5 to TRBJ2-1; D might be TRBD2 (7 bases). The CDR3 is 18 residues long. Germline V gene data show CDR1 as MNHEY and CDR2 as SVGAGI. The V end was cut by 2 bases, the J end by 6 bases, with 23 bases between. The CDR3 protein is CASSYPTGGRNMGNEQFF. The CDR3 nucleotides read TGTGCCAGCAGTTACCCAACCGGGGGGCGAAATATGGGCAATGAGCAGTTCTTC.

J is TRBJ2-7 and V is TRBV2, with D perhaps TRBD2 (5 bases). CDR1 is SNHLY and CDR2 is FYNNEI in the germline V gene. V lost 6 bases, J lost 1 base, and 13 bases lay in between. The CDR3 is 14 residues long. The CDR3 loop reads CASRAAEASYEQYF. The CDR3 DNA is TGTGCCAGCAGGGCAGCGGAGGCTTCCTACGAGCAGTACTTC.

This clonotype was observed a handful of times. V and J are TRBV7-3 and TRBJ2-3, with 8 bases matching TRBD1. Germline loops: CDR1 SGHTA, CDR2 FQGTGA. The CDR3 has 13 amino acids. The junction had 4 bases not matched to a gene; V was cut back by 4 bases and J by 7 bases. CDR3 residues: CASSSTGANTQYF. In DNA form, the CDR3 reads TGTGCCAGCAGCTCGACAGGGGCGAATACGCAGTATTTT.

Only a few counts were recorded for this clonotype. A clone one base away is much larger, so this may be a read error. The genes are TRBV6-2 or TRBV6-3 and TRBJ2-3, with 11 bases lining up with TRBD2. From germline, CDR1 is MNHEY and CDR2 SVGEGT. The CDR3 loop spans 20 amino acids. The chain's CDR3 is CAGSYSTRGLAASSTDTQYF. The CDR3 region has the DNA TGTGCCGGCAGTTACTCCACAAGGGGACTAGCGGCCTCTAGCACAGATACGCAGTATTTT.